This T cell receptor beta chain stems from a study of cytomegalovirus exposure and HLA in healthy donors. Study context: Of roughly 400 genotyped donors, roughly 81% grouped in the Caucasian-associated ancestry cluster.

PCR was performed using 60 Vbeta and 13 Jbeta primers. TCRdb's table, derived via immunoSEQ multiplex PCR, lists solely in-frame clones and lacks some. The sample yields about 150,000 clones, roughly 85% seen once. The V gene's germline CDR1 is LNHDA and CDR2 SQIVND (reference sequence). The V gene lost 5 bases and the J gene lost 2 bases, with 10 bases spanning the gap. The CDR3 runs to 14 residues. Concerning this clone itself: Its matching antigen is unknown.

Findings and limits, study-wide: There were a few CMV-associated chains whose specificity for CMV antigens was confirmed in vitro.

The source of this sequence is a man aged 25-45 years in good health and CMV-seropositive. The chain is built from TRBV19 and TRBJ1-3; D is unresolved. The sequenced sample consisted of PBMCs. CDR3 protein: CASSPLTTGNTIYF. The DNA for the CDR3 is TGTGCCAGTAGTCCCTTGACTACTGGAAACACCATATATTTT.